This T cell receptor beta chain was retrieved from a study of blood T cell repertoires in COVID-19. CDR3 length: 11 residues. The V end lost 4 bases, the J end lost 8 bases, and 11 bases lay between the germline ends. Germline CDR1 SQVTM, CDR2 ANQGSEA. Generated by immunoSEQ multiplex PCR, the TCRdb table keeps only in-frame clones and is missing some. The sample comprises 35,000 to 40,000 clones, roughly 80% of which are singletons, and 24% rests with the top ten. The clonotype was recovered from a human donor with acute or convalescent COVID-19. The donor label of this sample is uncertain. The sequenced sample consisted of peripheral blood. This chain joins TRBV29-1 and TRBJ1-1, with no clear D. The CDR3 sequence is CSVVNAGEAFF. In nucleotides, the CDR3 is TGCAGCGTTGTAAATGCAGGAGAAGCTTTCTTT. The full variable domain, its missing parts supplied by reference TRBV29-1 and TRBJ1-1, is SAVISQKPSRDICQRGTSLTIQCQVDSQVTMMFWYRQQPGQSLTLIATANQGSEATYESGFVIDKFPISRPNLTFSTLTVSNMSPEDSSIYLCSVVNAGEAFFGQGTRLTVV.